A selection of T cell receptor beta chains follows, all from one sample in a study of response to subunit inactivated influenza vaccine. TCRdb analysed the RT-PCR reads with MiXCR anew, one entry per CDR3 protein. The data hold around 760,000 distinct CDR3 sequences, with roughly 14% observed a single time. Sequenced here: PBMCs from blood, sampled 14 to 15 days before vaccination. These receptors all stem from a man aged 50-60 years who received an inactivated influenza vaccine. Each CDR3 is given with its conserved first and last residue. D genes are given only for firm matches.

j_gene,v_gene,d_gene,CDR3aa
TRBJ1-5,TRBV6-2/TRBV6-3,TRBD1,CASSYHPGQGNQPQHF
TRBJ1-6,TRBV5-4,.,CASSPQRDSPLHF
TRBJ2-7,TRBV28,TRBD2,CASSGLAGTISYEQYF
TRBJ2-3,TRBV28,TRBD2,CASSSAGLAGKGDTQYF
TRBJ2-7,TRBV5-1,.,CASSLVPGYYEQYF
TRBJ2-5,TRBV28,.,CASSPRPETQYF
TRBJ1-5,TRBV18,.,CASSPQWGRQHF
TRBJ2-2,TRBV29-1,.,CSVEEGTNTGELFF
TRBJ2-1,TRBV27,TRBD2,CASSFLSSGMPGNEQFF
TRBJ2-3,TRBV2,.,CASNPPLGAPSTDTQYF
TRBJ2-7,TRBV28,.,CASSRATYEQYF
TRBJ1-1,TRBV6-5,.,CASSYSAGSMNTEAFF
TRBJ2-7,TRBV7-2,TRBD1,CASSLGTGYSEQYF
TRBJ1-2,TRBV6-2/TRBV6-3,TRBD1,CASSYPDRVSGYTF
TRBJ2-2,TRBV7-2,TRBD1,CASRTGTGRTGELFF
TRBJ2-7,TRBV5-1,.,CASSLVSSVNEQYF
TRBJ2-7,TRBV13,.,CASSLVGLPYEQYF
TRBJ1-5,TRBV12-3/TRBV12-4,.,CASSQTENQPQHF
TRBJ1-3,TRBV7-2,TRBD1,CASSLEGALGNTIYF
TRBJ1-3,TRBV11-2,TRBD1,CATSGTGSGNTIYF
TRBJ2-3,TRBV24-1,.,CATSKAGATRTDTQYF
TRBJ2-3,TRBV7-2,TRBD2,CASNRGRTSGGDTQYF
TRBJ2-1,TRBV12-3/TRBV12-4,TRBD2,CASRRGGSGNEQFF